Listed below are T cell receptor beta chains from one sample, sequenced in a study of CD8 T cells in Susac syndrome. TCRdb reanalysed the immunoSEQ multiplex PCR reads using MiXCR and keeps one entry per CDR3 protein. This table has hundreds of thousands of distinct CDR3 sequences, 85% to 95% appearing once. The sequencing input was CD4+ T cells from PBMCs. The receptors originated from a human donor with multiple sclerosis. The CDR3 runs from the conserved cysteine through the conserved F or W.

>TRBV7-9
CASSFNSYEQYF
>TRBV5-4
CASSFTGGRQYF
>TRBV12-3/TRBV12-4
CASSSPHIQYF
>TRBV18
CASSPQGEEQYF
>TRBV3-1
CASSQDAGGARSLFF
>TRBV28
CASNSRGDEQFF
>TRBV30
CAWSSNEKLFF
>TRBV24-1
CATSDPGRGGGEQFF
>TRBV3-1
CASSRAGPSTDTQYF
>TRBV11-2
CASLIDDTQYF
>TRBV20-1
CSARGGGPGNTIYF